This T cell receptor (beta chain) was sequenced for a study of technical replicates of blood from a handful of donors. The table came from immunoSEQ multiplex PCR; TCRdb's copy has only in-frame clones and leaves some out. Among approximately 80,000 clones listed, roughly 98% were seen once. The sequence came from a human donor in good health. Sequencing input: T cells isolated from PBMCs.

The CDR3 sequence is CATQRGLGNTGELFF. The CDR3 nucleotides read TGTGCCACACAAAGGGGGCTAGGGAACACCGGGGAGCTGTTTTTT. The chain combines TRBV5-8 with TRBJ2-2; 7 nucleotides match TRBD1. Germline CDR1 is SGHTS and CDR2 is YDEGEE. CDR3 length equals 15 residues. V was pared by 9 bases and J by 1 base, with 9 bases of the junction left unmatched.